These 11 T cell receptor beta chains came from one sample sequenced in a study of graft-versus-host responses after intestinal transplantation. The repertoire was sequenced with immunoSEQ multiplex PCR; TCRdb's copy has only in-frame clones and lacks some. The sample yields approximately 60,000 clones, about nine tenths seen once. Intraepithelial lymphocytes and lamina propria lymphocytes were released through processing of graft tissue. Sequenced material: ileum tissue, taken 350 to 400 days after transplant. The receptors shown here come from a human patient who received an intestinal transplant, so some T cells may come from the graft donor.

In regard to this clone: Germline is not matched at one junction end, which may reflect a read error. V is TRBV18 and J is TRBJ2-5, with D perhaps TRBD1 (5 bases). Germline V lookup: CDR1 KGHSH, CDR2 LQKENI. This CDR3 comprises 13 residues. The CDR3 sequence: CAGSPPQGETQYF. DNA of the CDR3: TGTGCCGGCTCACCACCGCAGGGAGAGACCCAGTACTTC.

V is TRBV6-1 and J is TRBJ2-1; the D gene is possibly TRBD2 (7 bases). This CDR3 region has 18 residues. Trimming removed 3 bases at V and 1 base at J, with 19 bases between. CDR1 and CDR2 from the germline V gene are MNHNS and SASEGT. The CDR3 reads CASSEVWAGASSYNEQFF. The CDR3 DNA is TGTGCCAGCAGTGAGGTGTGGGCGGGGGCCAGTTCCTACAATGAGCAGTTCTTC.

The genes are TRBV2 and TRBJ1-4; the D gene is possibly TRBD1 (5 bases). This CDR3 spans 19 amino acids. The germline CDR1 and CDR2 sequences are SNHLY and FYNNEI. V was clipped by 6 bases and J by 4 bases, with 27 bases between them. This CDR3 is CASSYRVTVPGRLNEKLFF. CDR3 nucleotides: TGTGCCAGCAGCTACCGAGTGACGGTACCGGGACGTCTTAATGAAAAACTGTTTTTT.

The chain joins TRBV29-1 to TRBJ2-7, with 16 bases that match TRBD2. Germline V gene data show CDR1 as SQVTM and CDR2 as ANQGSEA. This CDR3 is 16 amino acids long. The junction had 8 bases not matched to a gene; V was cut back by 6 bases and J by 3 bases. The CDR3 DNA is TGCAGCGTGTCCTCGGGACTAGCGGGAGGGGTCTACGAGCAGTACTTC. Amino acid sequence: CSVSSGLAGGVYEQYF.

The chain recombines TRBV5-5 with TRBJ2-7, with TRBD2 as a possible D gene (6 bases). Germline V gene sequence: CDR1 SGHKS, CDR2 YYEKEE (reference sequence). V was trimmed by 4 bases and J by 0 bases, leaving 23 bases between them. CDR3 size: 18 residues. The CDR3 loop reads CASSPRGGRRLGSYEQYF. The DNA for the CDR3 is TGTGCCAGCAGCCCGCGGGGCGGTCGTCGGCTCGGCTCCTACGAGCAGTACTTC.

The chain links TRBV2 to TRBJ1-5, with D tentatively TRBD1 (5 bases). The ends were cut back, 8 bases at V and 1 base at J, with 12 bases in the middle. CDR1 is SNHLY, CDR2 FYNNEI, per germline. This CDR3 spans 14 amino acids. The CDR3 bases are TGTGCCAGCGGGCCAGGGACCAGCAATCAGCCCCAGCATTTT. Residues: CASGPGTSNQPQHF.

This chain connects TRBV4-2 to TRBJ2-2, with TRBD2 matching 8 bases. This CDR3 has 14 amino acids. In germline, CDR1 is LGHNA, CDR2 YNFKEQ. The J segment lost 5 bases and the V segment lost 8 bases, leaving 7 bases of the junction unmatched. Here the CDR3 DNA reads TGTGCCAGCGCCGGGACTAGATTTACCGGGGAGCTGTTTTTT. Amino acid sequence: CASAGTRFTGELFF.

This chain joins TRBV6-5 and TRBJ2-5, with 12 nucleotides matching TRBD2. V dropped 6 bases and J dropped 1; count of bases not matched to a gene: 3. The CDR3 sequence is 15 residues long. Germline V gene data show CDR1 as MNHEY and CDR2 as SVGAGI. In nucleotides, the CDR3 is TGTGCCAGCAGGCTAGCGGGAGGGATCCAAGAGACCCAGTACTTC. This translates into CASRLAGGIQETQYF.

Concerning this clone itself: The same CDR3 is also encoded by other DNA sequences in this sample. The chain links TRBV14 to TRBJ1-2; D is possibly TRBD1 (6 bases). The V end was cut by 2 bases, the J end by 8 bases, with 12 bases between. The germline V gene encodes CDR1 SGHDN and CDR2 FVKESK. This CDR3 comprises 13 residues. The CDR3 coding sequence is TGTGCCAGCAGCCAACCAGGGGAAGGAGGCTACACCTTC. It is translated as CASSQPGEGGYTF. Supplemented by reference TRBV14 and TRBJ1-2, the full variable domain reads EAGVTQFPSHSVIEKGQTVTLRCDPISGHDNLYWYRRVMGKEIKFLLHFVKESKQDESGMPNNRFLAERTGGTYSTLKVQPAELEDSGVYFCASSQPGEGGYTFGSGTRLTVV.

The chain combines TRBV28 with TRBJ2-2; D remains unclear. The V gene's germline CDR1 is MDHEN and CDR2 SYDVKM. This CDR3 contains 12 residues. V was cut by 2 bases and J by 10 bases, with 8 bases left in between. The CDR3 loop reads CASSLVGQELFF. The CDR3, as DNA: TGTGCCAGCAGTTTAGTCGGGCAGGAGCTGTTTTTT.

CDR3 nucleotide sequence: TGTGCCAGCAGTCTGGGACAGGGAGGAACGGCGACTGAAGCTTTCTTT. This gives the protein CASSLGQGGTATEAFF. The rearrangement uses TRBV9 and TRBJ1-1; 9 bases align to TRBD1. This CDR3 contains 16 residues. With 5 bases clipped from V and 5 bases from J, the junction kept 13 bases outside the gene matches. CDR1 is SGDLS and CDR2 is YYNGEE in the germline V gene.